The text below deals with one T cell receptor beta chain. In this sample, this clonotype turned up a few times. The antigen it recognizes is unknown. Base qualities are not at hand, and no much larger clone is one base apart. These data come from a study of T cells after yellow fever vaccination (dated by TCRdb to the late 2010s). About the study as a whole: Libraries from fractions with low cell numbers were prepared with the SMART-Seq v4 Ultra Low Input RNA kit. To follow T-cell clones before and after primary and booster YFV17D yellow fever vaccination, bulk TCR alpha and beta repertoires were sequenced over time. Two healthy male donors made up the cohort, one aged 18 to 29 years and the other aged 30 to 39 years. Bulk PBMC replicates and cell subsets were isolated from blood drawn at multiple timepoints before and after both primary and secondary immunization.

TCR cDNA was made using 5'RACE template switching, a step that added a universal primer site and unique molecular identifiers. Priming of cDNA synthesis was performed from both the TCR alpha and TCR beta constant segments. Library amplification used two PCR steps, and the second PCR step added sample barcodes and sequencing adapters. Sequencing of libraries was performed on Illumina HiSeq 2500 (2x100 bp) or NovaSeq (2x150 bp). The paper's data handling went like this. MIGEC handled demultiplexing of reads and collapsing into UMI consensus sequences, while MiXCR performed V(D)J alignment. Using edgeR on replicate PBMC samples, clonotypes were called vaccine-responding if FDR was below 0.01 and the log2 fold change was above 5 up to day 15. Each bulk clonotype received a CD4 or CD8 identity based on whether the sequenced CD4 or CD8 repertoire contained that clonotype at higher abundance. Starting from the raw public reads, TCRdb applied fastp trimming at Q25, assembled clones with MiXCR and retained in-frame beta chains. Rows matching on CDR3 protein sequence are summarized as one entry with the most common DNA and genes. TCRdb, rather than the study authors, made the V and J calls. The sample data list about 340,000 distinct CDR3 sequences, and over 8% of these were observed just once. Together, the top ten hold about a sixth of the sample.

The investigation overall reported the following: FACS-sorted repertoires could contain abundant contaminating clonotypes from the bulk population, so computational filtering was required. Because the study included only a couple of donors, the extent to which the findings can be generalized is limited. A small share of clonotypes was detected in both CD4 and CD8 compartments, with the overlap likely arising from convergent recombination. The secondary T-cell response was found to be weaker but faster than the primary response, with a peak reached on day 5 rather than on day 15. After the booster, most of the clones that had expanded following primary vaccination were detected again (roughly 96% of CD4 and 80% to 90% of CD8), which suggests that memory was broadly maintained.

Per the publication, the treatment or condition label means: live attenuated yellow fever vaccine strain. Two biological replicates of bulk PBMCs were collected at each blood-draw timepoint. A standard Ficoll-Paque protocol was used to isolate PBMCs from peripheral blood. RNA was extracted with TriZol from bulk PBMCs, CD4 and CD8 fractions, and dextramer-positive and dextramer-negative fractions. The junction carries 12 bases between V and J, which are trimmed by 0 bases and 3 bases respectively. CDR1 and CDR2, per the germline V gene, are SGHRS and YFSETQ. Inclusive of the bounding cysteine and phenylalanine, the CDR3 is 16 residues long. Solely the CDR3 DNA is kept, with 48 bases framed from the first base.

The chain is encoded by TRBV5-1 joined to TRBJ2-2, with the D gene not clear enough to name. Sample: PBMCs, taken on the day of the first yellow fever vaccination. This clonotype was sampled from a man between 18 and 35 years old who received the YFV17D yellow fever vaccine. DNA sequence: TGCGCCAGCAGCTTGGCCTCTCCCGCCGACACCGGGGAGCTGTTTTTT. This translates into CASSLASPADTGELFF. The reference TRBV5-1 and TRBJ2-2 proteins fill in what lies around the CDR3, so the full variable domain reads KAGVTQTPRYLIKTRGQQVTLSCSPISGHRSVSWYQQTPGQGLQFLFEYFSETQRNKGNFPGRFSGRQFSNSRSEMNVSTLELGDSALYLCASSLASPADTGELFFGEGSRLTVL.